The T cell receptor (beta chain) under discussion was sequenced for a study of T cells in Graves' hyperthyroidism and ophthalmopathy. Germline lookup yields CDR1 MDHEN and CDR2 SYDVKM. The length of the CDR3 is 12 residues. With 7 bases clipped from V and 8 bases from J, the junction kept 5 bases outside the gene matches. RNA transcripts yielded amplified TCR beta CDR3 regions. HTBI primers were the set used in a first-round RT-PCR of the TCR CDR3. TCRdb recomputed calls from the multiplex PCR reads with MiXCR, one row per CDR3 protein. The sample lists around 690,000 distinct CDR3 sequences, 15% to 20% occurring once. This clonotype was counted ten times or more. Isolation of PBMCs was performed on about 10 ml fresh peripheral blood.

This receptor was taken from a man in his forties or fifties with Graves' hyperthyroidism. The specimen was blood. The chain uses TRBV28 and TRBJ1-2; 9 bases map to TRBD1. In DNA form, the CDR3 reads TGTGCCAGCACTGGACAGGGGTTAGGCTACACCTTC. Amino acid sequence: CASTGQGLGYTF.